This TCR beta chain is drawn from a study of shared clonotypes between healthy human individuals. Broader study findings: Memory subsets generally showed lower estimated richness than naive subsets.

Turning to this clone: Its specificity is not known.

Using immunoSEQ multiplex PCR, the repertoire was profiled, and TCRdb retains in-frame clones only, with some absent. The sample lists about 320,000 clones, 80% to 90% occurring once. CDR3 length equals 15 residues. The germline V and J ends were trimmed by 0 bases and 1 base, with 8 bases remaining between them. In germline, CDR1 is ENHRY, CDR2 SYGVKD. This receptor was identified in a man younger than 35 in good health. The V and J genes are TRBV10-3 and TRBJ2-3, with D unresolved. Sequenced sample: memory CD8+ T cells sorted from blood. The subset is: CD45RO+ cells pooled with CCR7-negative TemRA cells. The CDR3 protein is CAISESGLRTDTQYF. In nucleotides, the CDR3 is TGTGCCATCAGTGAGTCGGGTCTCCGCACAGATACGCAGTATTTT.